Following are 13 T cell receptor beta chains from one sample sequenced in a study of beta chain features in type 1 diabetes. These TCRs are of unknown antigen specificity. Expressed TCRB transcripts were sequenced because the entire RNA isolate underwent reverse transcription. Profiling relied on immunoSEQ multiplex PCR, and the TCRdb table lists in-frame clones only, not all of them. The sample lists some 660,000 clones; over 12% were seen once. The study, taken as a whole, reports: All four CD4+ subsets from Type 1 diabetes patients carried moderately but significantly shorter TCRB CDR3s.

The sample comprised naive CD4+ T cells from blood. All receptors come from a man younger than 30 with type 1 diabetes.

The chain carries TRBV4-3 and TRBJ1-5, with D possibly TRBD1 on 5 matching bases. The CDR3 spans 15 residues. The germline V gene has CDR1 LGHNA and CDR2 YSLEER. V dropped 5 bases and J dropped 5 bases, with 16 bases sitting between them. CDR3 sequence: CASSSGPLGDQPQHF. The CDR3 DNA reads as TGCGCCAGCAGCTCCGGGCCCCTAGGGGATCAGCCCCAGCATTTT.

This chain joins TRBV7-9 and TRBJ1-2; D possibly corresponds to TRBD1 (6 bases). V was shortened by 6 bases and J by 8 bases, with 10 bases between the two germline ends. CDR3 length: 11 amino acids. Germline assignment: CDR1 SEHNR and CDR2 FQNEAQ (reference sequence). The CDR3 sequence is CASSRTGGYTF. CDR3 nucleotides: TGTGCCAGCAGTCGAACAGGGGGCTACACCTTC.

The rearrangement joins TRBV29-1 to TRBJ2-2, with 7 bases lining up with TRBD1. V was pared by 6 bases and J by 3 bases, with 4 bases of the junction left unmatched. This CDR3 is 13 amino acids long. Germline-derived CDR1 and CDR2 are SQVTM and ANQGSEA. CDR3 loop: CSVTRGYTGELFF. The CDR3 nucleotides are TGCAGCGTCACCAGGGGGTACACCGGGGAGCTGTTTTTT.

This chain links TRBV6-5 with TRBJ1-1; D may be TRBD1 (5 bases). The V end was cut by 4 bases, the J end by 1 base, with 7 bases between. The CDR3 totals 13 residues. Germline V gene data show CDR1 as MNHEY and CDR2 as SVGAGI. The CDR3 region has the DNA TGTGCCAGCAGTTGGGGGGGGAACACTGAAGCTTTCTTT. Its translation: CASSWGGNTEAFF.

Notes on this clone: The sample has other DNA sequences that encode this CDR3 too. The chain couples TRBV30 to TRBJ1-2; 11 bases match TRBD1. The CDR3 is 14 residues long. The V gene's germline CDR1 is GTSNPN and CDR2 SVGIG (reference sequence). After removal of 5 bases from V and 8 bases from J, the junction contained 10 bases not matched to a gene. In nucleotides, the CDR3 is TGTGCCTGGGGATCGGACAGGGGGCAAGGGGGCTACACCTTC. It encodes CAWGSDRGQGGYTF.

The rearrangement uses TRBV30 and TRBJ2-5; 7 nucleotides agree with TRBD1. Trimming took 8 bases from V and 2 from J; bases not matched to a gene: 8. Germline V lookup: CDR1 GTSNPN, CDR2 SVGIG (reference sequence). CDR3 length: 13 amino acids. The CDR3 is CARSGQKQETQYF. DNA for the CDR3: TGTGCCCGCTCGGGACAGAAACAAGAGACCCAGTACTTC.

This clone was found a few times. The chain combines TRBV6-5 with TRBJ1-2, with D perhaps matching TRBD1 (5 bases). Per the germline V gene, CDR1 is MNHEY and CDR2 is SVGAGI. The CDR3 is made up of 13 amino acids. V was cut by 6 bases and J by 5 bases, with 13 bases left in between. The CDR3 loop is CASRLDSVYGYTF. Here the CDR3 DNA reads TGTGCCAGCAGATTAGACAGCGTTTATGGCTACACCTTC.

The rearrangement uses TRBV9 and TRBJ2-7, with 7 bases identical to TRBD1. The ends lost 3 bases at V and 1 base at J; junction bases unmatched: 7. Germline CDR1 and CDR2: SGDLS and YYNGEE. This CDR3 contains 15 residues. The CDR3 bases are TGTGCCAGCAGCGCCACCGGGACAGCGTCCTACGAGCAGTACTTC. Translating gives CASSATGTASYEQYF.

This clone came up once. This sequence joins TRBV6-4 and TRBJ1-1; possibly TRBD1 for D (6 bases). There are 13 residues in the CDR3. The V end was cut by 3 bases, the J end by 3 bases, with 8 bases between. Germline V gene lookup returns CDR1 MRHNA and CDR2 SNTAGT. DNA for the CDR3: TGTGCCAGCAGTGATCAGGGGCACACTGAAGCTTTCTTT. It specifies CASSDQGHTEAFF.

The chain recombines TRBV7-9 with TRBJ2-1; the match to TRBD2 covers 7 bases. After removal of 3 bases from V and 4 bases from J, the junction contained 0 bases not matched to a gene. Per the germline V gene, CDR1 is SEHNR and CDR2 is FQNEAQ (reference sequence). This CDR3 is built from 13 residues. CDR3 protein: CASSLRGYNEQFF. DNA of the CDR3: TGTGCCAGCAGCTTGCGGGGGTACAATGAGCAGTTCTTC.

This clone was seen a few times. Its ends do not fully match the called genes, so a read error is possible. The V gene is TRBV7-7, the J gene TRBJ2-3; D perhaps matches TRBD1 (5 bases). This CDR3 region has 16 residues. From germline, CDR1 is SSHAT and CDR2 FNYEAQ (reference sequence). CDR3 residues: CASSSPRQGRTDTQYF. CDR3 nucleotides: TGTGCTAGCAGCTCCCCGCGGCAGGGAAGGACAGATACGCAGTATTTT.

The CDR3 region is CAWSPGQGSPQYF. The DNA of the CDR3 is TGTGCCTGGAGTCCGGGACAGGGTTCTCCCCAGTACTTC. V gene TRBV30 combines with J gene TRBJ2-7, with 9 bases that match TRBD1. V dropped 2 bases and J dropped 10; count of bases not matched to a gene: 9. Germline V lookup: CDR1 GTSNPN, CDR2 SVGIG (reference sequence). The CDR3 spans 13 residues.

The genes are TRBV14 and TRBJ1-2; D is undetermined. The V gene lost 1 base and the J gene lost 7 bases, with 7 bases spanning the gap. The germline V gene has CDR1 SGHDN and CDR2 FVKESK. The CDR3 covers 12 residues. This chain's CDR3 is CASSQGTVGYTF. The CDR3 nucleotides are TGTGCCAGCAGCCAAGGGACGGTTGGCTACACCTTC. The full variable domain, completed using reference TRBV14 and TRBJ1-2, is EAGVTQFPSHSVIEKGQTVTLRCDPISGHDNLYWYRRVMGKEIKFLLHFVKESKQDESGMPNNRFLAERTGGTYSTLKVQPAELEDSGVYFCASSQGTVGYTFGSGTRLTVV.